The clone carrying this T cell receptor beta chain came up once. The target antigen is unknown. In contrast to the negatively isolated CD8+ and CD4+ T cells, TEMRA cells were FACS-enriched. These data belong to a study of CD8 T cells in Susac syndrome. Study observations and caveats: Susac-specific public clones were found in total CD8+ and CD8+ TEMRA repertoires, numbering more than 15 and five, respectively.

Germline CDR1 DFQATT, CDR2 SNEGSKA (reference sequence). Trimming stripped 5 bases from V and 1 base from J, with 11 bases between. This CDR3 spans 13 amino acids. After extraction with the RNeasy kit, roughly 0.45 to 1 ug of the RNA was reverse transcribed using random hexamers. The CDR3 of TCR beta was amplified by immunoSEQ multiplex PCR across 54 Vbeta and 13 Jbeta. TCRdb re-analysed the immunoSEQ multiplex PCR reads in MiXCR, keeping a single row per CDR3 protein. The sample lists about 190,000 distinct CDR3 sequences; approximately 95% were seen once. Source material: CD8+ T cells from PBMCs. The origin of this receptor is a human donor with Susac syndrome. J is TRBJ1-1 and V is TRBV20-1, with a tentative D call TRBD1 (6 bases). The CDR3 coding sequence is TGCAGTGCTGCCGGGACACCGAACACTGAAGCTTTCTTT. Translated: CSAAGTPNTEAFF.